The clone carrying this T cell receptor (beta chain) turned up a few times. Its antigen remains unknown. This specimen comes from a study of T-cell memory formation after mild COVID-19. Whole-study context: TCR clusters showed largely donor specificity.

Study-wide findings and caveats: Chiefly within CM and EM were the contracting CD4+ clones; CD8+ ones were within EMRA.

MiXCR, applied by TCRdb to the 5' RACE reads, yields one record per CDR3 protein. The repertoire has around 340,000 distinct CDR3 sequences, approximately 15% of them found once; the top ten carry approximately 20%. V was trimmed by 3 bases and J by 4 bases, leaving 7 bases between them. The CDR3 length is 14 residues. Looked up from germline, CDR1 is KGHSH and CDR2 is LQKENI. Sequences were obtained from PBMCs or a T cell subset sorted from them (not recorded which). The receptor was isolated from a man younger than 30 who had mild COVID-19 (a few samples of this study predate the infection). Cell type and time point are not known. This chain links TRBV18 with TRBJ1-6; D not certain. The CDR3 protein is CASSPGGYNSPLHF. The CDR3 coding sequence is TGTGCCAGCTCACCGGGTGGGTATAATTCACCCCTCCACTTT. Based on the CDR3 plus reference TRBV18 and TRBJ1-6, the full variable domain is NAGVMQNPRHLVRRRGQEARLRCSPMKGHSHVYWYRQLPEEGLKFMVYLQKENIIDESGMPKERFSAEFPKEGPSILRIQQVVRGDSAAYFCASSPGGYNSPLHFGNGTRLTVT.